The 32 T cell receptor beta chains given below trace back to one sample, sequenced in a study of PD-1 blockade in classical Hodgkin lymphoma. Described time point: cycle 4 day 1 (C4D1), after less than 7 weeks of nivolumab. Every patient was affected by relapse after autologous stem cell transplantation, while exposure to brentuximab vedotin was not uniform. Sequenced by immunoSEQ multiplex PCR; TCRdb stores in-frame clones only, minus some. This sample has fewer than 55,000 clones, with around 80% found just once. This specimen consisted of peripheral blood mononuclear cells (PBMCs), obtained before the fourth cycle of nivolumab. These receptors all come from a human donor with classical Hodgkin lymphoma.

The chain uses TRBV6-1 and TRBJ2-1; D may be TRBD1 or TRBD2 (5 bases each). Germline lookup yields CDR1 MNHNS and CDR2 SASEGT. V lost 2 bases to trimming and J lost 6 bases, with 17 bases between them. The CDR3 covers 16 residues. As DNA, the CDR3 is TGTGCCAGCAGTGAACAGCCAGGGATCGAGGGCAATGAGCAGTTCTTC. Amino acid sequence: CASSEQPGIEGNEQFF.

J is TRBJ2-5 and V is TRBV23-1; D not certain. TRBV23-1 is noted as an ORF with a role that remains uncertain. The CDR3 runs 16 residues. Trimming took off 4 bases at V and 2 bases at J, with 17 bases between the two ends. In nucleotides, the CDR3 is TGCGCCAGCAGTCCCCCAGGTGGCAGCCAGCAAGAGACCCAGTACTTC. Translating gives CASSPPGGSQQETQYF.

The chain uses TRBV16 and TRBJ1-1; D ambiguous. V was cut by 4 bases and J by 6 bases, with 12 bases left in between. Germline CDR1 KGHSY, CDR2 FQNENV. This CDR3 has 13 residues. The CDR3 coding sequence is TGTGCCAGCAGCCTTCGGACTGTCGCTGAAGCTTTCTTT. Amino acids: CASSLRTVAEAFF.

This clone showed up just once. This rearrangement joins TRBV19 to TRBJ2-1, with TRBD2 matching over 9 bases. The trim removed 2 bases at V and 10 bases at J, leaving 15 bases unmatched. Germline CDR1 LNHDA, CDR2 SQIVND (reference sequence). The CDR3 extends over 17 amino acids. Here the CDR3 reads CASSISGDGGGAGEQFF. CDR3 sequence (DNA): TGTGCCAGTAGTATATCTGGGGATGGCGGGGGGGCCGGGGAGCAGTTCTTC.

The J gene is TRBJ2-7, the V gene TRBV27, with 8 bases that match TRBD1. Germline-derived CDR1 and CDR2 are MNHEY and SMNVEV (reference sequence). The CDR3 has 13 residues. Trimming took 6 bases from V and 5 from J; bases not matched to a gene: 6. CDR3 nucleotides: TGTGCCAGCAGCAGGACAGGGAACCACGAGCAGTACTTC. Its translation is CASSRTGNHEQYF.

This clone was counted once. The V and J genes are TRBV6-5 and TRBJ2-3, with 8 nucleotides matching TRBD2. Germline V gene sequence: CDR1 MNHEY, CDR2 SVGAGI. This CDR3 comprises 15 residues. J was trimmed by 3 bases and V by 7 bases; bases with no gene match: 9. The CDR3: CASTLTGGLTDTQYF. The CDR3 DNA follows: TGTGCCAGCACTCTCACGGGAGGGTTAACAGATACGCAGTATTTT.

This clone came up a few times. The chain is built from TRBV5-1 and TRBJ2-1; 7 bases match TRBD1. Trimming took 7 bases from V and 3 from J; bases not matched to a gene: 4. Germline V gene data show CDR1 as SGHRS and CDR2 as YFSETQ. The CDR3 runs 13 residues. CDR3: CASSRQGYNEQFF. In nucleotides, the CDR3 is TGCGCCAGCTCGCGACAGGGCTACAATGAGCAGTTCTTC.

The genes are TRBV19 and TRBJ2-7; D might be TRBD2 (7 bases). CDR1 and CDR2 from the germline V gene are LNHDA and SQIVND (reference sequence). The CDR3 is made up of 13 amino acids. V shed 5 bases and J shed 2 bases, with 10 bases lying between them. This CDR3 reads CASSSGGPYEQYF. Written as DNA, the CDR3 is TGTGCCAGTAGTTCCGGGGGGCCCTACGAGCAGTACTTC.

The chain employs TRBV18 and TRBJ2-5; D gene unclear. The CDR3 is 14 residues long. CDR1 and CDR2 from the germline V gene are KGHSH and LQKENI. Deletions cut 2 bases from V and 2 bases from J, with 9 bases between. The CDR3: CASSPGGLQETQYF. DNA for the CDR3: TGTGCCAGCTCACCAGGCGGTTTACAAGAGACCCAGTACTTC.

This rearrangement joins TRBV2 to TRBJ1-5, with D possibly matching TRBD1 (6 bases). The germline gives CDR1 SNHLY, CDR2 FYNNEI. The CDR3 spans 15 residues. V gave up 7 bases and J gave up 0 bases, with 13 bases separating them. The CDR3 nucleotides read TGTGCCAGCACACTGGACAGCCATAGCAATCAGCCCCAGCATTTT. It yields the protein CASTLDSHSNQPQHF.

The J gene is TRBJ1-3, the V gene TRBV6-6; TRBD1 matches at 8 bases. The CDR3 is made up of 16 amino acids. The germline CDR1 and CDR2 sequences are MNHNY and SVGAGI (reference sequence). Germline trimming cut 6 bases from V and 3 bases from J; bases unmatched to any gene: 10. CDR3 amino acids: CASRVQGVGVGNTIYF. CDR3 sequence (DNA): TGTGCCAGCAGGGTACAGGGGGTAGGAGTTGGAAACACCATATATTTT.

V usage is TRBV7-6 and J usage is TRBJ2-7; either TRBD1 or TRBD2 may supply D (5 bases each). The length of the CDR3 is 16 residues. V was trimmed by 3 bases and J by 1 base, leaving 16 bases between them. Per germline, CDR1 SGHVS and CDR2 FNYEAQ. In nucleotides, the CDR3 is TGTGCCAGCAGCTTTATGTGGGGGTCAGATTCCTACGAGCAGTACTTC. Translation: CASSFMWGSDSYEQYF.

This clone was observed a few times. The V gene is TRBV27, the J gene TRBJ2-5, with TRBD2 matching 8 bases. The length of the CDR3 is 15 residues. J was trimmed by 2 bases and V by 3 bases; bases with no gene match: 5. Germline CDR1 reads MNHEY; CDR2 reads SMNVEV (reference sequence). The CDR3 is CASSFGGGRQETQYF. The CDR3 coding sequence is TGTGCCAGCAGTTTCGGCGGGGGGAGACAAGAGACCCAGTACTTC.

CDR3 protein: CASSIGQRSPYTEAFF. As DNA, the CDR3 is TGTGCCAGTAGTATCGGACAGAGATCACCCTACACTGAAGCTTTCTTT. This chain links TRBV19 with TRBJ1-1; tentative D call: TRBD1 (6 bases). The CDR3 runs to 16 residues. The germline gives CDR1 LNHDA, CDR2 SQIVND (reference sequence). V was clipped by 3 bases and J by 3 bases, with 17 bases between them. The whole variable domain, filled in from reference TRBV19 and TRBJ1-1, reads DGGITQSPKYLFRKEGQNVTLSCEQNLNHDAMYWYRQDPGQGLRLIYYSQIVNDFQKGDIAEGYSVSREKKESFPLTVTSAQKNPTAFYLCASSIGQRSPYTEAFFGQGTRLTVV.

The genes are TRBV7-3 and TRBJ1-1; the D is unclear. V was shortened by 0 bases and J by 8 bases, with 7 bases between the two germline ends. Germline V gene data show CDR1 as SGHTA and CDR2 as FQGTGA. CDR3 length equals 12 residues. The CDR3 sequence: CASSLTPGEAFF. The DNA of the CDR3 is TGTGCCAGCAGCTTAACACCGGGGGAAGCTTTCTTT.

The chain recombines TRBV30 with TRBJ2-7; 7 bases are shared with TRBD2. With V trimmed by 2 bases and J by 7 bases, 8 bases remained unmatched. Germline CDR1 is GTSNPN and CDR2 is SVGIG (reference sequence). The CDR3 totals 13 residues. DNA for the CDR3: TGTGCCTGGAGTTTTGGGGAGGGGAGAGAGCAGTACTTC. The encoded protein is CAWSFGEGREQYF.

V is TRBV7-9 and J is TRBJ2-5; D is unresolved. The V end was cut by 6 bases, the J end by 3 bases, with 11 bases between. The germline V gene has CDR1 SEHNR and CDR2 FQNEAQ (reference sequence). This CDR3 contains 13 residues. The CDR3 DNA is TGTGCCAGCAGGCTCGACCCGAAAGAGACCCAGTACTTC. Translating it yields CASRLDPKETQYF. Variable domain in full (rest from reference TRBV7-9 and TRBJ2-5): DTGVSQNPRHKITKRGQNVTFRCDPISEHNRLYWYRQTLGQGPEFLTYFQNEAQLEKSRLLSDRFSAERPKGSFSTLEIQRTEQGDSAMYLCASRLDPKETQYFGPGTRLLVL.

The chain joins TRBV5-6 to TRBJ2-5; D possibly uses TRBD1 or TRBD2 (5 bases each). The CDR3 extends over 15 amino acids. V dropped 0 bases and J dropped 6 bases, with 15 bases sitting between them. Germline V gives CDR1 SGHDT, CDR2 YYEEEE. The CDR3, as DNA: TGTGCCAGCAGCTTGGCCCCGGGGCAGGGACAGACCCAGTACTTC. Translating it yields CASSLAPGQGQTQYF. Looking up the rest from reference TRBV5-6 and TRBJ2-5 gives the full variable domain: DAGVTQSPTHLIKTRGQQVTLRCSPKSGHDTVSWYQQALGQGPQFIFQYYEEEERQRGNFPDRFSGHQFPNYSSELNVNALLLGDSALYLCASSLAPGQGQTQYFGPGTRLLVL.

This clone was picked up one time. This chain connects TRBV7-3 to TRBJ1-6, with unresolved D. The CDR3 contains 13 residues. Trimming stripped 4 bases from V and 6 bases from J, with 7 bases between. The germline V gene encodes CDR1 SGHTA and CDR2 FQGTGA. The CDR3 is CASSSDPNSPLHF. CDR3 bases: TGTGCCAGCAGCTCGGACCCTAATTCACCCCTCCACTTT. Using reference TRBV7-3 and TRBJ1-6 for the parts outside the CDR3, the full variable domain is GAGVSQTPSNKVTEKGKYVELRCDPISGHTALYWYRQSLGQGPEFLIYFQGTGAADDSGLPNDRFFAVRPEGSVSTLKIQRTERGDSAVYLCASSSDPNSPLHFGNGTRLTVT.

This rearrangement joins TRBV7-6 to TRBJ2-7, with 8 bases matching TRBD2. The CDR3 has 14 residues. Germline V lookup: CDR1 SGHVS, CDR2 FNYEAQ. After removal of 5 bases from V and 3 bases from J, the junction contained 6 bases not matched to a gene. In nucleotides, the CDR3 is TGTGCCAGCAGCCCCGGGGGGGGTTACTACGAGCAGTACTTC. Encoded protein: CASSPGGGYYEQYF. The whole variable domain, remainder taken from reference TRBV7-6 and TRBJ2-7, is GAGVSQSPRYKVTKRGQDVALRCDPISGHVSLYWYRQALGQGPEFLTYFNYEAQQDKSGLPNDRFSAERPEGSISTLTIQRTEQRDSAMYRCASSPGGGYYEQYFGPGTRLTVT.

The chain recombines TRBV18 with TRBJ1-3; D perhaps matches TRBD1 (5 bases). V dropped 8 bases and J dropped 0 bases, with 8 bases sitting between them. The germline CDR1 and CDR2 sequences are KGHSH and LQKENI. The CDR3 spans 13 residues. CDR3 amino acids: CASRDPSGNTIYF. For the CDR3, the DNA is TGTGCCAGCCGGGACCCCTCTGGAAACACCATATATTTT.

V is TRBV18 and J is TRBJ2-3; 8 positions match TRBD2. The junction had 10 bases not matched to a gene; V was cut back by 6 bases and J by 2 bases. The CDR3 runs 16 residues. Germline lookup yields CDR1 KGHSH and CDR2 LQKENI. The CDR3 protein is CASSQMAGGFTDTQYF. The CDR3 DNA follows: TGTGCCAGCTCCCAGATGGCGGGGGGATTCACAGATACGCAGTATTTT.

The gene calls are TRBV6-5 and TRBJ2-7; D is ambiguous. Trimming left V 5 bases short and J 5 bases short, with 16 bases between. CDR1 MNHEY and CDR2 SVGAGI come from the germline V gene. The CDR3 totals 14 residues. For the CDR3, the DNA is TGTGCCAGCAGTCCCGAATGGACCGGCCACGAGCAGTACTTC. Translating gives CASSPEWTGHEQYF.

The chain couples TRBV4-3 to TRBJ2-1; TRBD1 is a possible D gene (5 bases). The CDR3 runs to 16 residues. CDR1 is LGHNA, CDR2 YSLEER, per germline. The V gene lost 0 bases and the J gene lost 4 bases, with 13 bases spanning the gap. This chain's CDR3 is CASSQDRAFNYNEQFF. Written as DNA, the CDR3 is TGCGCCAGCAGCCAAGACAGGGCTTTCAATTACAATGAGCAGTTCTTC.

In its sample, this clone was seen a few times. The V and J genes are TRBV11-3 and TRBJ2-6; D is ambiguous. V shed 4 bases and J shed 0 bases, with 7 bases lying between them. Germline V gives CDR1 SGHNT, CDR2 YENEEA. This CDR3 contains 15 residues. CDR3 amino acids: CASSSPGSGANVLTF. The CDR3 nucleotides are TGTGCCAGCAGCTCCCCGGGCTCTGGGGCCAACGTCCTGACTTTC.

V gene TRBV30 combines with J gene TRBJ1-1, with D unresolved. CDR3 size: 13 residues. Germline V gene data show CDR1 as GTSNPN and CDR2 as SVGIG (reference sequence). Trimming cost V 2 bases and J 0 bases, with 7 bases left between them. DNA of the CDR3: TGTGCCTGGAGTCTCCTGCTGAACACTGAAGCTTTCTTT. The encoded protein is CAWSLLLNTEAFF.

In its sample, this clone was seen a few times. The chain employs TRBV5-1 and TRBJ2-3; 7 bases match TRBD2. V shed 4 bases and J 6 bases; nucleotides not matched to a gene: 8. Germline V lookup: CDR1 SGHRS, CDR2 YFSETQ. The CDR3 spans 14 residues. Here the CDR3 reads CASSQGLETDTQYF. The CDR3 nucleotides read TGCGCCAGCAGCCAAGGACTAGAAACGGATACGCAGTATTTT.

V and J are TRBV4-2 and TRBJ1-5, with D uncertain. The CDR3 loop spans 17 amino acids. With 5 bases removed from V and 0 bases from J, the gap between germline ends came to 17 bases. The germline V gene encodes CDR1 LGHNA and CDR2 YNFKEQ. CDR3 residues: CASSTSGHGFSNQPQHF. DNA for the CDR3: TGTGCCAGCAGCACATCCGGCCATGGGTTTAGCAATCAGCCCCAGCATTTT.

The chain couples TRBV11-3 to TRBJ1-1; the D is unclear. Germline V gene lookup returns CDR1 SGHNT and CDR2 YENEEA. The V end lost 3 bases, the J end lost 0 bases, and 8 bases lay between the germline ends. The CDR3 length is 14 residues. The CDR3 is CASSFLGMNTEAFF. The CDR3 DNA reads TGTGCCAGCAGCTTCCTCGGGATGAACACTGAAGCTTTCTTT.

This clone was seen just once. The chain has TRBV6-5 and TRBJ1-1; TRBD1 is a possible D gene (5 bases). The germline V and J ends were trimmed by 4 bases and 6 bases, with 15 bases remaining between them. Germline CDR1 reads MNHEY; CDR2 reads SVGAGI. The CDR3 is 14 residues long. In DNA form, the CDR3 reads TGTGCCAGCAGTTTCCGGGGCCTCCCACCTGAAGCTTTCTTT. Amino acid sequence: CASSFRGLPPEAFF.

DNA of the CDR3: TGTGCCAGCAGCCCGAACGGGGGATACAATGAGCAGTTCTTC. Encoded protein: CASSPNGGYNEQFF. The chain links TRBV7-3 to TRBJ2-1; tentatively, D is TRBD2 (6 bases). The germline V gene encodes CDR1 SGHTA and CDR2 FQGTGA. The length of the CDR3 is 14 residues. The V gene lost 5 bases and the J gene lost 4 bases, with 12 bases spanning the gap.

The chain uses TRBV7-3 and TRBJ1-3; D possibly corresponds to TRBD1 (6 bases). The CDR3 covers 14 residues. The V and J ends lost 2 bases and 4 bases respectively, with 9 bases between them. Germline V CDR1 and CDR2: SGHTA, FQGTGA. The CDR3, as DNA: TGTGCCAGCAGCTTATCAGGGGCCGGAAACACCATATATTTT. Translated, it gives CASSLSGAGNTIYF.